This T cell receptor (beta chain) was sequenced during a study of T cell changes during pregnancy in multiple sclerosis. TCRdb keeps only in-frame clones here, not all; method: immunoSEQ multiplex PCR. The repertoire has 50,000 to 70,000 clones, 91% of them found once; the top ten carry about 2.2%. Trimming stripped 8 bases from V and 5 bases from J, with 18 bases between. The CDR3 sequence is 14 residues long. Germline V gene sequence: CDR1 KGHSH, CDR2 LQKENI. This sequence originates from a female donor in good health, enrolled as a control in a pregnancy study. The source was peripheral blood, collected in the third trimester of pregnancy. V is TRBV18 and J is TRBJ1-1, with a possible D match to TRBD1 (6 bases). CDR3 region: CASLPRGGQTEAFF. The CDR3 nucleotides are TGTGCCAGCCTTCCTAGGGGGGGGCAAACTGAAGCTTTCTTT.